A single sample is the source of the 5 T cell receptor beta chains below, sequenced in a study of T cells after yellow fever vaccination. TCRdb called the 5' RACE reads again in MiXCR, with one record for every CDR3 protein. The table has about 230,000 distinct CDR3 sequences, roughly 6.8% seen once. The source material was CD4+ T cells sorted from PBMCs, sampled on the day of the yellow fever booster vaccination. These receptors were obtained from a man aged 25-40 years who received the YFV17D yellow fever vaccine.

This clonotype was seen repeatedly, ten times or more. The V call is TRBV5-1, the J call TRBJ1-5; D is possibly TRBD1 (5 bases). CDR1 is SGHRS, CDR2 YFSETQ, per germline. The CDR3 contains 14 residues. Trimming removed 3 bases at V and 3 bases at J, with 10 bases between. In nucleotides, the CDR3 is TGCGCCAGCAGCTGGGGCGGGATCAATCAGCCCCAGCATTTT. Its protein product is CASSWGGINQPQHF.

This clonotype has only a few counts. The chain couples TRBV5-1 to TRBJ2-2, with TRBD2 identical over 13 bases. The CDR3 loop spans 17 amino acids. V lost 2 bases, J lost 5 bases, and 6 bases stayed unmatched. Germline V gene data show CDR1 as SGHRS and CDR2 as YFSETQ. CDR3 DNA sequence: TGCGCCAGCAGCTTACTAGCGGGAGGGCCTCGAACCGGGGAGCTGTTTTTT. It codes for CASSLLAGGPRTGELFF.

Of note for this clonotype: An end of the junction differs from the germline gene, which may be a read error. This chain joins TRBV20-1 and TRBJ2-4; D is possibly TRBD1 or TRBD2 (5 bases each). The CDR3 totals 17 residues. Germline V gene sequence: CDR1 DFQATT, CDR2 SNEGSKA (reference sequence). In DNA form, the CDR3 reads TGCTGTGCTAGGAGGAAGGATGGGGCAGGAGCCAAAAACATTCAGTACTTC. This gives the protein CCARRKDGAGAKNIQYF.

This clonotype appeared many times. The chain recombines TRBV29-1 with TRBJ2-3, with D perhaps matching TRBD1 or TRBD2 (5 bases each). CDR1 and CDR2 from the germline V gene are SQVTM and ANQGSEA. The CDR3 length is 12 residues. V was trimmed by 4 bases and J by 5 bases, leaving 10 bases between them. CDR3 DNA sequence: TGCAGCGTTGGGGATGGGGGAGATACGCAGTATTTT. It codes for CSVGDGGDTQYF.

This clonotype turned up a few times. This chain links TRBV5-1 with TRBJ1-5, with a possible D match to TRBD1 (5 bases). The V gene's germline CDR1 is SGHRS and CDR2 YFSETQ. The V gene lost 0 bases and the J gene lost 3 bases, with 10 bases spanning the gap. This CDR3 has 15 amino acids. The CDR3 spells CASSLASGHNQPQHF. CDR3 nucleotides: TGCGCCAGCAGCTTGGCTTCCGGACACAATCAGCCCCAGCATTTT.